This record concerns one TCR beta chain sequence. Its antigen has not been determined. No qualities accompany the bases; no much larger clone lies one base away. PBMCs were isolated by Ficoll-Paque density gradient centrifugation. This entry belongs to a study of T-cell memory formation after mild COVID-19 (dated by TCRdb to the early 2020s). At the level of the whole study: Most TCR sequence clusters were specific to one of the two donors. In a couple of donors, T-cell clones that expanded and contracted after mild COVID-19 were followed by sequencing TCRalpha and TCRbeta repertoires longitudinally. The cohort was made up of two young adult volunteers, one female and one male, who were previously healthy.

The research as a whole found: Clones that contracted from day 15 to 85 showed balanced CD4/CD8 phenotypes, whereas a second wave of clones that expanded from day 15 to 37 leaned towards CD4+. The study covered only two mild cases, and larger cohorts including severe cases with pre-infection samples were considered necessary. Some responding clones were found in pre-infection memory, which suggests that pre-existing cross-reactive memory T cells took part in the SARS-CoV-2 response. Contracting CD4+ clones appeared mostly in the CM and EM memory subsets, whereas CD8+ clones were enriched in EMRA. The second-wave clones that peaked on day 37 were not confirmed to be SARS-CoV-2 specific.

Instrument on record: Illumina NovaSeq 6000. TCRalpha and TCRbeta cDNA libraries were constructed by 5'RACE with constant-segment primers, with sample barcodes and unique molecular identifiers being introduced. Trizol reagent was used to extract RNA from every sample. Libraries were amplified in two PCR steps, with a second sample barcode and Illumina TruSeq adapters added in the second step. Sequencing of the libraries was done on an Illumina NovaSeq, producing 2 x 150 bp paired-end reads. Per the original workflow: Demultiplexing of reads and collapsing into UMI-guided consensus sequences were performed with migec v1.2.7. Using mixcr v2.1.11, UMI consensuses were aligned to TRA and TRB V and J templates and then assembled into clonotypes. Clonotypes were classified as expanded or contracted when called significant by both edgeR and NoisET, with noise models trained on biological replicates. edgeR calls used a false discovery rate-adjusted p below 0.01 and a log2 fold-change threshold of 1. As an exploratory analysis of dynamics, max-normalized trajectories of the 1000 most abundant clonotypes were examined with PCA combined with hierarchical clustering. Separately sequenced CD4+ and CD8+ repertoires were used to assign a CD4 or CD8 phenotype to each responding clone. TCRdb trimmed the raw reads at Q25, called clones with MiXCR and kept productive beta chains. One record per CDR3 amino acid sequence lists the most common genes and DNA. V and J calls and clone size were set by TCRdb, not the authors. This sample holds about 500,000 distinct CDR3 sequences; 20% were observed only once. The leading ten clones occupy roughly an eighth of the sample.

The TCR sequence derives from an adult woman who had mild COVID-19 (a few samples of this study predate the infection). The sample titles of this study are shuffled in the database, so cell type and time point are left out; the donor was told from shared clones. The sequencing input was PBMCs or a T cell subset sorted from them (not recorded which).

The sequenced DNA: TGTGCCAGCAGCGTGTCGACTAGCGGGACCGGCACAGATACGCAGTATTTT. This yields the protein CASSVSTSGTGTDTQYF. This receptor chain uses TRBV9 and TRBJ2-3; 11 bases in the middle match TRBD2. The CDR3 contains 17 residues, cysteine and phenylalanine counted. Of the read, only the CDR3 DNA is kept; its 51 bases are in frame from base 1. CDR1 and CDR2, per the germline V gene, are SGDLS and YYNGEE. Trimming leaves V shorter by 2 bases and J shorter by 1 base, with the junction holding 6 bases beyond the gene matches.